A selection of T cell receptor beta chains follows, all from one sample in a study of T-cell memory formation after mild COVID-19. TCRdb analysed the 5' RACE reads with MiXCR anew, one entry per CDR3 protein. The sample holds around 390,000 distinct CDR3 sequences, approximately 16% seen once. Material for sequencing was PBMCs or a T cell subset sorted from them (not recorded which). The receptor source for this set is a man aged 18 to 29 who had mild COVID-19 (a few samples of this study predate the infection). Cell type and time point are not known. Both conserved end residues are part of each CDR3. D genes are given only for firm matches. Some rows mark clone size as missing; the rest say once, few, many or name a class of expanded clone.

CDR3nt	CDR3aa	v_gene	j_gene	len	d_gene	abundance
TGTGCCAGCAGCTCGGCGGGGGAGGGGGATGAGCAGTTCTTC	CASSSAGEGDEQFF	TRBV6-4	TRBJ2-1	14	-	many
TGTGCCAGCAGTCGGATAGCGGGGGGAGCGAATACGCAGTATTTT	CASSRIAGGANTQYF	TRBV12-3/TRBV12-4	TRBJ2-3	15	TRBD2	-
TGTGCCAGCAGGCCAGGTGTACTGCTAATCGGCTACACCTTC	CASRPGVLLIGYTF	TRBV7-2	TRBJ1-2	14	-	-
TGTGCCAGCAGCCAAACTAGCGTAATCACAGATACGCAGTATTTT	CASSQTSVITDTQYF	TRBV3-1	TRBJ2-3	15	TRBD2	-
TGCGCCAGCAGCCAAGAACCCACGGCCCAGCCCCAGCATTTT	CASSQEPTAQPQHF	TRBV4-1	TRBJ1-5	14	-	-
TGTGCCAGCAGCTTAGTCCTCAGCGGGCGTCCGGCGCACTATGGCTACACCTTC	CASSLVLSGRPAHYGYTF	TRBV7-8	TRBJ1-2	18	-	few
TGTGCCAGCAGTAAGGGCGGGGATAGCACAGATACGCAGTATTTT	CASSKGGDSTDTQYF	TRBV12-3/TRBV12-4	TRBJ2-3	15	-	-
TGTGCCAGCAGCTCACAGTATTCACCCCTCCACTTT	CASSSQYSPLHF	TRBV11-2	TRBJ1-6	12	-	-
TGTGCCAGCAGCCTCGGGGCCCGGAGGACTGAAGCTTTCTTT	CASSLGARRTEAFF	TRBV7-9	TRBJ1-1	14	-	few
TGTGCCAGCAGCTTAGCGCGTCGGGACGGCACAGATACGCAGTATTTT	CASSLARRDGTDTQYF	TRBV7-2	TRBJ2-3	16	-	-
TGCGCCAGCAGCCAAGGCGGGACCCAGTACTTC	CASSQGGTQYF	TRBV4-3	TRBJ2-5	11	-	-
TGCGCCAGCAGTGAGTCCCAGGGGGCCTGGGGGTACTTC	CASSESQGAWGYF	TRBV10-1	TRBJ2-7	13	TRBD1	few
TGCGCCAGCAGCTTGTTAGACACGGCCCATGGCTACACCTTC	CASSLLDTAHGYTF	TRBV5-1	TRBJ1-2	14	-	many
TGCAGTGCTAGAGGGGGTCCGGGAGTGAGTGGCTACACCTTC	CSARGGPGVSGYTF	TRBV20-1	TRBJ1-2	14	-	-
TGTGCTAGCCGATTCGGGTGCAGGGACCGAGCCAAAAACATTCAGTACTTC	CASRFGCRDRAKNIQYF	TRBV7-7	TRBJ2-4	17	-	few
TGTGCCAGCAGCCTGACTAGCTTCGGCCCAGATACGCAGTATTTT	CASSLTSFGPDTQYF	TRBV6-5	TRBJ2-3	15	TRBD2	few
TGCGCCAGCAGTGTTCTTGCACCCAATAATTCACCCCTCCACTTT	CASSVLAPNNSPLHF	TRBV10-2	TRBJ1-6	15	-	many
TGTGCCAGCAGCTTGAATTGGAACACTGAAGCTTTCTTT	CASSLNWNTEAFF	TRBV5-6	TRBJ1-1	13	-	-
TGTGCCAGCAACCGCGTAGGGACCGAAGAGACCCAGTACTTC	CASNRVGTEETQYF	TRBV9	TRBJ2-5	14	-	many
TGTGCCAGCAGTGAACCGGGACCGACCATAACTAACTATGGCTACACCTTC	CASSEPGPTITNYGYTF	TRBV25-1	TRBJ1-2	17	-	few
TGTGCCAGCCAGGGCACCGGGGAGCTGTTTTTT	CASQGTGELFF	TRBV19	TRBJ2-2	11	-	many
TGTGCCAGCAGTTTCAGGGGCCGGGAGACCCAGTACTTC	CASSFRGRETQYF	TRBV27	TRBJ2-5	13	-	many
TGTGCCACCAGTGGAGACCTCACAGATACGCAGTATTTT	CATSGDLTDTQYF	TRBV24-1	TRBJ2-3	13	-	few
TGCGCCAGCAGTCATGCCGGGGTCGGATATTCACCCCTCCACTTT	CASSHAGVGYSPLHF	TRBV23-1	TRBJ1-6	15	-	-
TGTGCCAGCAGTTACTCCGCGGGAGACAATGAGCAGTTCTTC	CASSYSAGDNEQFF	TRBV6-5	TRBJ2-1	14	TRBD2	-
TGCGCCAGCAGCTTGGAACCGGACTACACAGATACGCAGTATTTT	CASSLEPDYTDTQYF	TRBV5-1	TRBJ2-3	15	-	-
TGCAGTGCTAGTCCAGGGGGTATATCCACTGAAGCTTTCTTT	CSASPGGISTEAFF	TRBV20-1	TRBJ1-1	14	TRBD1	-
TGTGCCAGCAGTCGGGACGGCAGCTCCTACAATGAGCAGTTCTTC	CASSRDGSSYNEQFF	TRBV7-2	TRBJ2-1	15	-	few
TGCAGTGCTAGATTTCAGGACAGGGGGGAAGCTTTCTTT	CSARFQDRGEAFF	TRBV20-1	TRBJ1-1	13	TRBD1	-
TGTGCCACCGCGACAGGGGGCCGTGGGGCCAACGTCCTGACTTTC	CATATGGRGANVLTF	TRBV15	TRBJ2-6	15	TRBD1	few
TGTGCCAGCAGTGAGAGGGGTGGGAGCAATCAGCCCCAGCATTTT	CASSERGGSNQPQHF	TRBV12-3/TRBV12-4	TRBJ1-5	15	-	-
TGTGCCAGCAGCTCACGAACGGGGTACAATGAGCAGTTCTTC	CASSSRTGYNEQFF	TRBV7-2	TRBJ2-1	14	-	-
TGTGCCAGCAGCCACCCAGGGGCCCATGAGCAGTTCTTC	CASSHPGAHEQFF	TRBV7-9	TRBJ2-1	13	-	-
TGCGCCCACCCTTTGTGGTCTAACAATGAGCAGTTCTTC	CAHPLWSNNEQFF	TRBV23-1	TRBJ2-1	13	-	many
TGCGCCAGCAGCGCGTGGACTAGCGGGGGCCGAGATACGCAGTATTTT	CASSAWTSGGRDTQYF	TRBV5-1	TRBJ2-3	16	TRBD2	many
TGTGCCAGCAGTTACAGCATCCTAGCGGGGGGTTCTCGTACCGGGGAGCTGTTTTTT	CASSYSILAGGSRTGELFF	TRBV6-2/TRBV6-3	TRBJ2-2	19	TRBD2	-
TGTGCCAGCAGCTTCGACAGGGGGCAAGAGACCCAGTACTTC	CASSFDRGQETQYF	TRBV7-2	TRBJ2-5	14	TRBD1	few
TGTGCCAGCAAGGGGACAGGGGTGTACGAGCAGTACTTC	CASKGTGVYEQYF	TRBV6-5	TRBJ2-7	13	TRBD1	-
TGCAGCGTTGCCCCCTCCAGGACAGAAACTGAAGCTTTCTTT	CSVAPSRTETEAFF	TRBV29-1	TRBJ1-1	14	-	-
TGCGCCAGCAGCTTGGGGCCAGGGGGCGCAGATACGCAGTATTTT	CASSLGPGGADTQYF	TRBV5-1	TRBJ2-3	15	TRBD1	-
TGTGCCAGCAGTGGCCCTACAGGGGGAGCATCTGAGCAGTACTTC	CASSGPTGGASEQYF	TRBV25-1	TRBJ2-7	15	TRBD1	many
TGTGCCACCACCCTGGACAGGGAAAATCAGCCCCAGCATTTT	CATTLDRENQPQHF	TRBV24-1	TRBJ1-5	14	TRBD1	-
TGCGCCAGGAGTGGACTAGCGGGGGTACTGGAGACCCAGTACTTC	CARSGLAGVLETQYF	TRBV23-1	TRBJ2-5	15	TRBD2	-